The 32 T cell receptor beta chains in this list originate from one sample, sequenced in a study of CD8+ T cells in alopecia areata. cDNA prepared by RNA extraction and subsequent reverse transcription served as the template for sequencing. The assay was immunoSEQ multiplex PCR, and TCRdb's table has in-frame clones only and misses some. The sample lists about 140,000 clones; approximately 60% were seen once. Specimen: CD4+ T cells sorted from blood. Receptor source: a human donor in good health.

The V and J genes are TRBV27 and TRBJ2-3; D is ambiguous. Trimming stripped 8 bases from V and 6 bases from J, with 15 bases between. The CDR3 is made up of 13 amino acids. In germline, CDR1 is MNHEY, CDR2 SMNVEV (reference sequence). In DNA form, the CDR3 reads TGTGCCAGCGGCATGGGTGGAGTTGATACGCAGTATTTT. Encoded protein: CASGMGGVDTQYF.

The chain has TRBV5-1 and TRBJ2-7, with D hard to call. Germline-derived CDR1 and CDR2 are SGHRS and YFSETQ. The CDR3 is 14 amino acids. V lost 0 bases and J lost 3, with 10 bases in between. The CDR3 bases are TGCGCCAGCAGCTTGGGAGTAGTTGTCTACGAGCAGTACTTC. Protein: CASSLGVVVYEQYF.

The V and J genes are TRBV4-1 and TRBJ2-7; D is unclear. Trimming shortened V by 3 bases and J by 5 bases, and 11 bases separated the two germline ends. CDR1 MGHRA and CDR2 YSYEKL come from the germline V gene. The CDR3 loop spans 13 amino acids. CDR3 bases: TGCGCCAGCAGCCATGTCGGTGTAAACGAGCAGTACTTC. This encodes CASSHVGVNEQYF.

The gene calls are TRBV29-1 and TRBJ2-7; TRBD2 matches 7 bases. CDR3 length: 12 amino acids. Germline trimming cut 6 bases from V and 3 bases from J; bases unmatched to any gene: 5. Germline CDR1 SQVTM, CDR2 ANQGSEA. CDR3 nucleotide sequence: TGCAGCGTCCGACTAGCAGGCTACGAGCAGTACTTC. Amino acids: CSVRLAGYEQYF.

The chain employs TRBV7-9 and TRBJ2-1; a weak D match, TRBD1 (5 bases). Trimming stripped 5 bases from V and 0 bases from J, with 14 bases between. The CDR3 consists of 16 residues. CDR1 and CDR2 (germline): SEHNR, FQNEAQ (reference sequence). In DNA, the CDR3 is TGTGCCAGCAGCCCTACTACAGGAGTCTCCTACAATGAGCAGTTCTTC. Its translation is CASSPTTGVSYNEQFF.

This chain joins TRBV7-9 and TRBJ2-1; D possibly corresponds to TRBD2 (6 bases). Germline assignment: CDR1 SEHNR and CDR2 FQNEAQ (reference sequence). The V and J ends lost 1 base and 8 bases respectively, with 12 bases between them. The CDR3 is 14 amino acids. The DNA for the CDR3 is TGTGCCAGCAGCTTAGGACTAGTTGGGGATGAGCAGTTCTTC. It yields the protein CASSLGLVGDEQFF.

The chain combines TRBV7-2 with TRBJ1-1; no definite D call. Germline values: CDR1 SGHTA, CDR2 FQGNSA. Trimming took off 1 base at V and 1 base at J, with 10 bases between the two ends. The CDR3 has 15 residues. The CDR3 nucleotides read TGTGCCAGCAGCTTAGGAGAGGGTCGGAACACTGAAGCTTTCTTT. Translated, it gives CASSLGEGRNTEAFF.

This clone was detected only a few times. The V and J genes are TRBV25-1 and TRBJ1-2; the D is unclear. From germline, CDR1 is MGHDK and CDR2 SYGVNS. The CDR3 consists of 13 residues. V was clipped by 1 base and J by 8 bases, with 11 bases between them. The DNA for the CDR3 is TGTGCCAGCAGTGAATTTAAGGGATGGGGCTACACCTTC. Its translation is CASSEFKGWGYTF.

This clone was found a few times. The rearrangement joins TRBV6-1 to TRBJ1-2; TRBD1 aligns across 7 bases. Germline CDR1 is MNHNS and CDR2 is SASEGT. The CDR3 runs 13 residues. The junction had 8 bases not matched to a gene; V was cut back by 8 bases and J by 5 bases. The CDR3 DNA sequence: TGTGCCAGCTCCGGGACAGAACATTATGGCTACACCTTC. Protein product: CASSGTEHYGYTF.

V is TRBV27 and J is TRBJ1-1; TRBD1 matches at 9 bases. This CDR3 spans 19 amino acids. Germline trimming cut 8 bases from V and 0 bases from J; bases unmatched to any gene: 19. The V gene's germline CDR1 is MNHEY and CDR2 SMNVEV (reference sequence). The DNA for the CDR3 is TGTGCCAGCGGCCGACTCACCGGGACAGGGCCGCGCATGAACACTGAAGCTTTCTTT. It encodes CASGRLTGTGPRMNTEAFF.

The chain couples TRBV29-1 to TRBJ2-5; D not resolved. V was clipped by 6 bases and J by 7 bases, with 15 bases between them. The CDR3 is 12 amino acids. In germline, CDR1 is SQVTM, CDR2 ANQGSEA. DNA of the CDR3: TGCAGCGTCGTGACTCGCCAGTGGACCCAGTACTTC. Translation: CSVVTRQWTQYF.

The V call is TRBV28, the J call TRBJ1-5; D remains ambiguous. With 7 bases removed from V and 3 bases from J, the gap between germline ends came to 7 bases. CDR1 is MDHEN, CDR2 SYDVKM, per germline. The CDR3 extends over 12 amino acids. CDR3 protein: CASTQINQPQHF. The DNA of the CDR3 is TGTGCCAGCACCCAGATCAATCAGCCCCAGCATTTT.

The chain combines TRBV27 with TRBJ2-6; TRBD2 aligns across 12 bases. The CDR3 sequence is 17 residues long. Trimming cost V 3 bases and J 4 bases; bases outside gene matches: 4. Germline lookup yields CDR1 MNHEY and CDR2 SMNVEV (reference sequence). In nucleotides, the CDR3 is TGTGCCAGCAGTTTTCTAGCGGGAGGGCGCGGGGCCAACGTCCTGACTTTC. It specifies CASSFLAGGRGANVLTF. Full variable domain (rest looked up from reference TRBV27 and TRBJ2-6): EAQVTQNPRYLITVTGKKLTVTCSQNMNHEYMSWYRQDPGLGLRQIYYSMNVEVTDKGDVPEGYKVSRKEKRNFPLILESPSPNQTSLYFCASSFLAGGRGANVLTFGAGSRLTVL.

This chain links TRBV28 with TRBJ1-2; no reliable D call. With 5 bases removed from V and 1 base from J, the gap between germline ends came to 8 bases. Germline values: CDR1 MDHEN, CDR2 SYDVKM. This CDR3 is built from 13 residues. Written as DNA, the CDR3 is TGTGCCAGCAGTCCAGGTTTTAACTATGGCTACACCTTC. It specifies CASSPGFNYGYTF.

The chain couples TRBV29-1 to TRBJ2-4, with 7 bases fitting TRBD2. The germline gives CDR1 SQVTM, CDR2 ANQGSEA. V dropped 6 bases and J dropped 3; count of bases not matched to a gene: 5. The CDR3 has 13 residues. The CDR3 DNA reads TGCAGCGTAGCCGCGGGGGTCAAAAACATTCAGTACTTC. Protein product: CSVAAGVKNIQYF.

V usage is TRBV25-1 and J usage is TRBJ2-3, with 7 bases fitting TRBD2. There are 16 residues in the CDR3. Germline loops: CDR1 MGHDK, CDR2 SYGVNS. After removal of 2 bases from V and 4 bases from J, the junction contained 9 bases not matched to a gene. CDR3 in DNA: TGTGCCAGCAGTGAAACCCGTGGCGGGAGCGCAGATACGCAGTATTTT. This gives the protein CASSETRGGSADTQYF.

This clone has a handful of counts. The rearrangement uses TRBV10-3 and TRBJ2-1; TRBD1 agrees at 7 bases. J was trimmed by 2 bases and V by 3 bases; bases with no gene match: 4. This CDR3 is built from 15 residues. Germline V CDR1 and CDR2: ENHRY, SYGVKD. DNA for the CDR3: TGTGCCATCAGTGAAACCACAGGGGCCTACAATGAGCAGTTCTTC. Protein product: CAISETTGAYNEQFF.

To note about this clone: This CDR3 is also generated by other DNA sequences in the sample. This chain links TRBV30 with TRBJ2-3; D remains ambiguous. The CDR3 consists of 11 residues. V was clipped by 0 bases and J by 6 bases, with 4 bases between them. Germline V lookup: CDR1 GTSNPN, CDR2 SVGIG (reference sequence). The CDR3 reads CAWSVPDTQYF. CDR3 nucleotide sequence: TGTGCCTGGAGTGTACCTGATACGCAGTATTTT.

V and J are TRBV2 and TRBJ2-2, with D tentatively TRBD1 (5 bases). The CDR3 runs 14 residues. Between the trimmed V and J ends, which lost 6 bases and 7 bases, there was a span of 15 bases. Germline V gene lookup returns CDR1 SNHLY and CDR2 FYNNEI. CDR3 protein: CASRLTDGHGELFF. CDR3 nucleotide sequence: TGTGCCAGCAGACTGACAGACGGGCACGGGGAGCTGTTTTTT.

This clone was counted a few times. The rearrangement links TRBV29-1 to TRBJ2-3; 10 positions agree with TRBD1. CDR1 and CDR2 (germline): SQVTM, ANQGSEA. The CDR3 spans 15 residues. The V segment lost 3 bases and the J segment 1 base; nucleotides outside the gene matches: 4. The CDR3 DNA reads TGCAGCGTTGAGGACAGGGGGTTTCGCACAGATACGCAGTATTTT. Protein: CSVEDRGFRTDTQYF.

This clone is classed as medium-sized. CDR3: CASSLGFRKETQYF. CDR3 in DNA: TGTGCCAGCAGCCTAGGGTTCAGAAAAGAGACCCAGTACTTC. J is TRBJ2-5 and V is TRBV7-8; no reliable D call. V gave up 5 bases and J gave up 3 bases, with 13 bases separating them. CDR1 and CDR2 from the germline V gene are SGHVS and FQNEAQ. This CDR3 has 14 amino acids.

The chain couples TRBV28 to TRBJ2-7; D remains unclear. Germline V lookup: CDR1 MDHEN, CDR2 SYDVKM. The CDR3 runs 12 residues. The germline V and J ends were trimmed by 5 bases and 7 bases, with 12 bases remaining between them. The CDR3 bases are TGTGCCAGCAGTCCACTACTAAGGGAGCAGTACTTC. Its protein product is CASSPLLREQYF. The variable domain in full, with the rest retrieved from reference TRBV28 and TRBJ2-7, is DVKVTQSSRYLVKRTGEKVFLECVQDMDHENMFWYRQDPGLGLRLIYFSYDVKMKEKGDIPEGYSVSREKKERFSLILESASTNQTSMYLCASSPLLREQYFGPGTRLTVT.

This rearrangement joins TRBV25-1 to TRBJ2-3; 14 bases are shared with TRBD2. CDR3 size: 18 residues. Germline trimming cut 4 bases from V and 1 base from J; bases unmatched to any gene: 7. Germline CDR1 reads MGHDK; CDR2 reads SYGVNS. The CDR3 spells CASSGSTSGRARTDTQYF. CDR3 DNA sequence: TGTGCCAGCAGTGGGTCGACTAGCGGGAGGGCTCGCACAGATACGCAGTATTTT.

The chain uses TRBV10-3 and TRBJ2-5; D is ambiguous. This CDR3 spans 13 amino acids. Looked up from germline, CDR1 is ENHRY and CDR2 is SYGVKD. Trimming left V 4 bases short and J 5 bases short, with 11 bases between. This CDR3 is CAISVREMETQYF. CDR3 nucleotide sequence: TGTGCCATCAGTGTAAGGGAAATGGAGACCCAGTACTTC.

The J gene is TRBJ1-2, the V gene TRBV6-1, with D perhaps matching TRBD1 (5 bases). V was cut by 4 bases and J by 0 bases, with 15 bases left in between. Germline assignment: CDR1 MNHNS and CDR2 SASEGT. There are 16 residues in the CDR3. This CDR3 reads CASSGRQLNANYGYTF. In DNA form, the CDR3 reads TGTGCCAGCAGTGGGAGACAGTTAAACGCTAACTATGGCTACACCTTC.

The chain joins TRBV29-1 to TRBJ2-7; 12 bases match TRBD2. The V gene end was trimmed by 7 bases and the J gene end by 7 bases; junction bases not matched to a gene: 2. The CDR3 contains 11 residues. Germline V gene data show CDR1 as SQVTM and CDR2 as ANQGSEA. CDR3 sequence reads: CSGTSGNEQYF. In nucleotides, the CDR3 is TGCAGCGGGACTAGCGGGAATGAGCAGTACTTC.

This clone was picked up a small number of times. V is TRBV29-1 and J is TRBJ2-4; 8 nucleotides agree with TRBD1. This CDR3 spans 13 amino acids. The germline V gene has CDR1 SQVTM and CDR2 ANQGSEA. V lost 4 bases, J lost 8 bases, and 7 bases stayed unmatched. The CDR3 DNA is TGCAGCGTTGTGGGCAGGGGGCAGGACATTCAGTACTTC. Its translation is CSVVGRGQDIQYF.

This clone was detected only once. This chain connects TRBV7-8 to TRBJ2-7; 11 positions agree with TRBD2. Germline trimming cut 5 bases from V and 7 bases from J; bases unmatched to any gene: 10. CDR3 length equals 15 residues. Germline V lookup: CDR1 SGHVS, CDR2 FQNEAQ. The CDR3 reads CASSDRLAGIKEQYF. In DNA, the CDR3 is TGTGCCAGCAGCGATCGACTAGCGGGAATAAAAGAGCAGTACTTC. Combining the CDR3 with reference TRBV7-8 and TRBJ2-7 gives the whole variable domain GAGVSQSPRYKVAKRGQDVALRCDPISGHVSLFWYQQALGQGPEFLTYFQNEAQLDKSGLPSDRFFAERPEGSVSTLKIQRTQQEDSAVYLCASSDRLAGIKEQYFGPGTRLTVT.

This chain uses TRBV18 with TRBJ2-5; weak D call: TRBD2 (6 bases). Germline CDR1 KGHSH, CDR2 LQKENI. V was shortened by 4 bases and J by 2 bases, with 14 bases between the two germline ends. The CDR3 runs to 15 residues. As DNA, the CDR3 is TGTGCCAGCTCACGCGGGACGCCGCCTCAAGAGACCCAGTACTTC. Its protein is CASSRGTPPQETQYF.

The chain employs TRBV29-1 and TRBJ1-1; D is unresolved. CDR1 and CDR2 from the germline V gene are SQVTM and ANQGSEA. The CDR3 has 13 amino acids. V was shortened by 1 base and J by 2 bases, with 8 bases between the two germline ends. The CDR3 DNA follows: TGCAGCGTTGAAGGGGTCAGTAACACTGAAGCTTTCTTT. Translated: CSVEGVSNTEAFF.

Comment on this clone: Within the sample, other DNA sequences also encode this same CDR3. The chain uses TRBV30 and TRBJ1-5; TRBD1 is a possible D gene (6 bases). This CDR3 is built from 13 residues. Deletions cut 1 base from V and 2 bases from J, with 6 bases between. Germline CDR1 GTSNPN, CDR2 SVGIG (reference sequence). In nucleotides, the CDR3 is TGTGCCTGGAGTGGGGGGCGCAATCAGCCCCAGCATTTT. Translated: CAWSGGRNQPQHF. Full variable domain (outside the CDR3, taken from reference TRBV30 and TRBJ1-5): SQTIHQWPATLVQPVGSPLSLECTVEGTSNPNLYWYRQAAGRGLQLLFYSVGIGQISSEVPQNLSASRPQDRQFILSSKKLLLSDSGFYLCAWSGGRNQPQHFGDGTRLSIL.

The chain joins TRBV2 to TRBJ1-2, with D tentatively TRBD1 (6 bases). The CDR3 has 15 residues. Trimming removed 6 bases from V and 3 bases from J, with 17 bases in between. The germline gives CDR1 SNHLY, CDR2 FYNNEI. For the CDR3, the DNA is TGTGCCAGCAGACTGGAGGTCGGACAGTACTATGGCTACACCTTC. Protein: CASRLEVGQYYGYTF.